This T cell receptor (beta chain) was identified in a study of neurological immune-mediated disorders. This clonotype came up many times. Its antigen is as yet unknown. 5'RACE with 10-nucleotide random UMIs generated the cDNA. A single record per CDR3 protein comes from TCRdb applying MiXCR to the 5' RACE reads. The repertoire holds tens of thousands of distinct CDR3 sequences, with around 3.9% as singletons. Study-level findings and limits: Multiple sclerosis was found to have the least TCR clonal expansion, below healthy controls, and HTLV-1-associated myelopathy the most. The multiple sclerosis repertoire cluster lacked an association with any feature, whether clinical or MRI.

Germline loops: CDR1 SGHDT, CDR2 YYEEEE. V trimming: 0 bases; J trimming: 6 bases; junction bases outside the gene matches: 5. The CDR3 totals 14 residues. Source material was 2 million unsorted PBMCs, stored at -80 °C in RNAlater. The sequence was collected from a man aged 30-40 years with multiple sclerosis. The J gene is TRBJ2-7, the V gene TRBV5-6, with 8 bases lining up with TRBD2. What was sequenced was PBMCs. For the CDR3, the DNA is TGTGCCAGCAGCTTGGGAGCGGGGGTCCGCGAGCAGTACTTC. It is translated as CASSLGAGVREQYF.